This T cell receptor beta chain was retrieved from a study of CD8+CD57+ T cells in acquired aplastic anemia. Study as a whole: The average for DNA from sorted CD4+ and CD8+ cells was 3 to 4 ug. Sequencing produced an average of roughly 10 million reads per healthy donor for CD4+ cells.

Findings and limits, study-wide: Patients and controls were found to share approximately 31 CD8+ CDR3 sequences. Patients showed no significant difference from controls in CD8+ Simpson's diversity.

The template for TCR beta VDJ and CDR3 sequence profiling was genomic DNA. TCRdb re-analysed the reads in MiXCR, keeping a single row per CDR3 protein. The sample carries around 180,000 distinct CDR3 sequences, just under 65% recorded once. As regards this clonotype: Its specificity is not known.

This clonotype was obtained from a human donor in good health. Sample: sorted CD4+, CD8+, or CD8+CD57+ T cells (not recorded which) from PBMCs.

Here the CDR3 DNA reads TGTGCCAGTATGGACAGGAGCAGTAACTATGGCTACACCTTC. Translation gives CASMDRSSNYGYTF. The gene calls are TRBV19 and TRBJ1-2; 7 positions agree with TRBD1. The germline V gene has CDR1 LNHDA and CDR2 SQIVND (reference sequence). CDR3 length equals 14 residues. V lost 7 bases, J lost 1 base, and 6 bases stayed unmatched.